This T cell receptor (beta chain) derives from a study of T cells after yellow fever vaccination. Turning to the study itself: Fractions with few cells were prepared using SMART-Seq v4 Ultra Low Input.

Worth noting for this clonotype: Its cognate antigen is unknown.

TCR cDNA, made by 5'RACE template switching, carried an added universal primer site and UMIs. TCRdb ran MiXCR on the 5' RACE reads and lists one entry per CDR3 protein. The sample lists roughly 330,000 distinct CDR3 sequences; about 4% were seen once. Whole-study findings and limits: A small proportion of clonotypes was detected in both the CD4 and CD8 compartments. High-abundance clonotypes from the bulk population could contaminate FACS-sorted repertoires.

The sequence was obtained from a man aged 18 to 29 who received the YFV17D yellow fever vaccine. The input for sequencing was PBMCs, taken 5 days after the yellow fever booster vaccination.

CDR3 residues: CASRKNRGQGTDTQYF. The CDR3 DNA is TGCGCCAGCAGAAAAAACAGGGGGCAAGGCACAGATACGCAGTATTTT. This rearrangement joins TRBV10-2 to TRBJ2-3; 9 bases are a match to TRBD1. With V trimmed by 6 bases and J by 1 base, 8 bases remained unmatched. The CDR3 sequence is 16 residues long. Looked up from germline, CDR1 is WSHSY and CDR2 is SAAADI.